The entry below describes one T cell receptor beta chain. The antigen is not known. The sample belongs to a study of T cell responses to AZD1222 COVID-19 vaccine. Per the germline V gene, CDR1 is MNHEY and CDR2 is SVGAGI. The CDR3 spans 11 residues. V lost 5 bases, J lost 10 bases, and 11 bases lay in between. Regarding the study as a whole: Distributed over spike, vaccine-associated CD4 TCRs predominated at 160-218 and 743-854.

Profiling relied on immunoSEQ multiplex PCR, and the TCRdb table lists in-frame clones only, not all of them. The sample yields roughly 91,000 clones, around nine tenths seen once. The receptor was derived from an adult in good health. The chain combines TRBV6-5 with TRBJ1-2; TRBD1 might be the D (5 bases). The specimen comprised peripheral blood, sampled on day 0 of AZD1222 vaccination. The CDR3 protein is CASSPGTYYTF. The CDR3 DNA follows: TGTGCCAGCAGTCCCGGGACGTACTACACCTTC.